These T cell receptor beta chains were read from a single sample in a study of blood T cell repertoires in COVID-19. Libraries were prepared by immunoSEQ multiplex PCR; TCRdb keeps only in-frame clonotypes and omits some of them. The data hold about 64,000 clones, with more than 75% observed a single time. Sequenced material: peripheral blood. These receptor sequences come from a human donor in a cohort sampled during active COVID-19. Both conserved end residues are part of each CDR3. D genes are given only for firm matches. Only some rows state a clone size, as once, few, many or a class for expanded clones.

v_gene: TRBV7-9; j_gene: TRBJ2-5; d_gene: .; abundance: .; CDR3nt: TGTGCAGGCGGGGCAGATCTCCAAGAGACCCAGTACTTC; CDR3aa: CAGGADLQETQYF
v_gene: TRBV5-4; j_gene: TRBJ2-5; d_gene: TRBD1; abundance: .; CDR3nt: TGTGCCAGCAGCGCGGGACAGGGTGGAGAGACCCAGTACTTC; CDR3aa: CASSAGQGGETQYF
v_gene: TRBV18; j_gene: TRBJ1-1; d_gene: .; abundance: .; CDR3nt: TGTGCCAGCTCACCAGAATTGGCGGCGAACACTGAAGCTTTCTTT; CDR3aa: CASSPELAANTEAFF
v_gene: TRBV9; j_gene: TRBJ2-1; d_gene: .; abundance: .; CDR3nt: TGTGCCAGCACTCCCGACAGCAATGAGCAGTTCTTC; CDR3aa: CASTPDSNEQFF
v_gene: TRBV10-1; j_gene: TRBJ2-1; d_gene: TRBD2; abundance: .; CDR3nt: TGCGCCAGCAGTGGGGGGGGACTAGCGGAGCCTGCATCCTACAATGAGCAGTTCTTC; CDR3aa: CASSGGGLAEPASYNEQFF
v_gene: TRBV5-4; j_gene: TRBJ2-5; d_gene: .; abundance: .; CDR3nt: TGTGCCAGCAGCTTGGCAGGTACCCAAGAGACCCAGTACTTC; CDR3aa: CASSLAGTQETQYF
v_gene: TRBV5-4; j_gene: TRBJ2-7; d_gene: .; abundance: .; CDR3nt: TGTGCCAGCAGCTTTGGGGGGGGCGGGTACGAGCAGTACTTC; CDR3aa: CASSFGGGGYEQYF
v_gene: TRBV28; j_gene: TRBJ1-4; d_gene: TRBD1; abundance: .; CDR3nt: TGTGCCAGCAGTTCCCTAGGGGGCGACAGGCGCTTCAGTGAAAAACTGTTTTTT; CDR3aa: CASSSLGGDRRFSEKLFF
v_gene: TRBV2; j_gene: TRBJ1-5; d_gene: .; abundance: many; CDR3nt: TGTGCCAGCTCGAGGACAGTGGCCAATCAGCCCCAGCATTTT; CDR3aa: CASSRTVANQPQHF
v_gene: TRBV5-6; j_gene: TRBJ2-1; d_gene: .; abundance: once; CDR3nt: TGTGCCAGCAGCTTGGGAGGGTTTAGCTCCTACAATGAGCAGTTCTTC; CDR3aa: CASSLGGFSSYNEQFF
v_gene: TRBV5-1; j_gene: TRBJ2-4; d_gene: TRBD1; abundance: .; CDR3nt: TGCGCCAGCAGCAGCAGGGACAGAGGGAACATTCAGTACTTC; CDR3aa: CASSSRDRGNIQYF
v_gene: TRBV12-5; j_gene: TRBJ1-1; d_gene: .; abundance: .; CDR3nt: TGTGCTAGTGGATCCGGGGTGCCGGGTGAAGCTTTCTTT; CDR3aa: CASGSGVPGEAFF
v_gene: TRBV11-2; j_gene: TRBJ2-2; d_gene: .; abundance: .; CDR3nt: TGTGCCAGCAGCCGGGACTTAGGCACCGGGGAGCTGTTTTTT; CDR3aa: CASSRDLGTGELFF
v_gene: TRBV4-1; j_gene: TRBJ1-5; d_gene: .; abundance: once; CDR3nt: TGCGCCAGCAGCACGGACACTGTCCGGCAGCCCCAGCATTTT; CDR3aa: CASSTDTVRQPQHF
v_gene: TRBV7-9; j_gene: TRBJ2-1; d_gene: .; abundance: .; CDR3nt: TGTGCCAGCAGCTTAGAAGGACCTTGGGGACATGGGCAGTTCTTC; CDR3aa: CASSLEGPWGHGQFF
v_gene: TRBV7-2; j_gene: TRBJ1-2; d_gene: .; abundance: few; CDR3nt: TGTGCCAGCAGCTTAGGTCCAGGGATCGGCTACACCTTC; CDR3aa: CASSLGPGIGYTF
v_gene: TRBV19; j_gene: TRBJ2-5; d_gene: TRBD2; abundance: .; CDR3nt: TGTGCCAGTAGGACAATAGCGGGGGGGTTTGAGACCCAGTACTTC; CDR3aa: CASRTIAGGFETQYF
v_gene: TRBV15; j_gene: TRBJ2-5; d_gene: TRBD1; abundance: .; CDR3nt: TGTGCCACCAGCAGAGATTGGTGGGAATCGGGACAGCGAGAGACCCAGTACTTC; CDR3aa: CATSRDWWESGQRETQYF
v_gene: TRBV6-5; j_gene: TRBJ2-2; d_gene: TRBD1; abundance: few; CDR3nt: TGTGCCAGCAGGACCGGGACAGGGGACACCGGGGAGCTGTTTTTT; CDR3aa: CASRTGTGDTGELFF
v_gene: TRBV5-6; j_gene: TRBJ2-3; d_gene: .; abundance: .; CDR3nt: TGTGCCAGCAGCCCGCGGGGATTTAGCACAGATACGCAGTATTTT; CDR3aa: CASSPRGFSTDTQYF
v_gene: TRBV5-1; j_gene: TRBJ1-3; d_gene: .; abundance: .; CDR3nt: TGCGCCAGCAGCTTGGGCGGTACAGGGCAAGGAAACACCATATATTTT; CDR3aa: CASSLGGTGQGNTIYF
v_gene: TRBV27; j_gene: TRBJ1-5; d_gene: .; abundance: .; CDR3nt: TGTGCCAGCAGGCGGGAGGCAGGGAATCAGCCCCAGCATTTT; CDR3aa: CASRREAGNQPQHF
v_gene: TRBV7-9; j_gene: TRBJ2-5; d_gene: TRBD1; abundance: .; CDR3nt: TGTGCCAGCAGCTCCCGGGACAGGGGTTTGACCCAGTACTTC; CDR3aa: CASSSRDRGLTQYF
v_gene: TRBV7-2; j_gene: TRBJ2-3; d_gene: .; abundance: .; CDR3nt: TGTGCCAGCAGCACGCGGCGGGCTAGCGTAGCGGATACGCAGTATTTT; CDR3aa: CASSTRRASVADTQYF
v_gene: TRBV30; j_gene: TRBJ2-1; d_gene: TRBD2; abundance: .; CDR3nt: TGTGCCTGGAGTGCCCAAGCGGGGCGCTACAATGAGCAGTTCTTC; CDR3aa: CAWSAQAGRYNEQFF
v_gene: TRBV6-5; j_gene: TRBJ1-2; d_gene: TRBD1; abundance: once; CDR3nt: TGTGCCAGCAGTAGGGATAACAGGGGGCTTCAGGGCTACACCTTC; CDR3aa: CASSRDNRGLQGYTF
v_gene: TRBV28; j_gene: TRBJ1-6; d_gene: .; abundance: .; CDR3nt: TGTGCCAGCAGTTTACCACTAGGATCACCCCTCCACTTT; CDR3aa: CASSLPLGSPLHF
v_gene: TRBV6-5; j_gene: TRBJ2-7; d_gene: TRBD1; abundance: .; CDR3nt: TGTGCCAGCAGTTACGCGACAGGGGGGGAGCAGTACTTC; CDR3aa: CASSYATGGEQYF
v_gene: TRBV6-5; j_gene: TRBJ2-5; d_gene: .; abundance: .; CDR3nt: TGTGCCACGTACAACCAGGGGGGCGAGGAGACCCAGTACTTC; CDR3aa: CATYNQGGEETQYF
v_gene: TRBV10-2; j_gene: TRBJ2-3; d_gene: TRBD1; abundance: .; CDR3nt: TGCGCCAGCAGGATGACAGGGGGCAAAGATACGCAGTATTTT; CDR3aa: CASRMTGGKDTQYF
v_gene: TRBV5-1; j_gene: TRBJ1-1; d_gene: .; abundance: few; CDR3nt: TGCGCCAGCAGCTTACAGGGGAACACTGAAGCTTTCTTT; CDR3aa: CASSLQGNTEAFF
v_gene: TRBV10-3; j_gene: TRBJ1-6; d_gene: TRBD1; abundance: .; CDR3nt: TGTGCCATCAGTGAGGGGACAGGGGGGCGGGCGGCACCCCTCCACTTT; CDR3aa: CAISEGTGGRAAPLHF
v_gene: TRBV5-1; j_gene: TRBJ2-5; d_gene: TRBD1; abundance: .; CDR3nt: TGCGCCAGCAGCACAAGCGGACAGGGGATCGGAGAGACCCAGTACTTC; CDR3aa: CASSTSGQGIGETQYF